This T cell receptor beta chain was profiled in a study of T cells expressing NK-cell markers (dated by TCRdb to between 2020 and 2021). With regard to the full study: TCR beta-chain repertoires were profiled in sorted CD3+CD56+NKG2C+, CD3+CD56+NKG2C- and CD3+CD56-NKG2C+ T-cell subsets from seven or eight donors. Of the eight sequenced donors, seven were found to be HCMV-seropositive and one was found to be HCMV-seronegative. The eight sequenced donors were randomly selected healthy volunteers, three men and five women. Illumina HiSeq 2000/2500, MiSeq or NextSeq was used to sequence libraries as 2 x 150 bp reads. What the research found in general, with its limitations: Those dominant clonotypes were again the most abundant among CD3+CD56-NKG2C+ cells in four donors, at about 28.3-65%. In several donors, the dominant CD3+CD56+NKG2C+ clonotypes were among the top 10 CD8+ clonotypes and accounted for roughly 1.0-8% of CD8+ T cells. Whether the expanded NKG2C-expressing T cell clones were specific for HCMV antigens remained unclear.

The sequencer was an Illumina HiSeq 2000. TCR beta cDNA libraries were prepared using 5'RACE template switching, which introduced a universal primer site and unique molecular identifiers. Synthesis of cDNA was primed from the TCR beta constant segment and was followed by two consecutive PCR amplification steps. In the original analysis: MIGEC handled demultiplexing of the reads and grouping by UMI, while MiTCR was used to assemble and quantify clonotypes. To exclude erroneous sequences, any TCR cDNA sequence not supported by at least two reads was discarded. The tcR package was used for downstream repertoire analysis, and clonotypes were matched across fractions by CDR3 nucleotide sequence plus V segment. Antigen specificity was annotated against VDJdb with VDJmatch, allowing one amino acid substitution in CDR3. Reads reprocessed by TCRdb are summarized as one entry per CDR3 protein sequence, and DNA is absent. Here the V and J calls rest on TCRdb's processing, not on the authors' analysis. This sample's listing comprises approximately 550,000 distinct CDR3 sequences. 3% to 4.5% of the sample comes from the top ten.

To determine HCMV serostatus, a commercial ELISA kit was used to detect HCMV-specific IgG in serum. Peripheral blood mononuclear cells were isolated from blood by Ficoll density gradient centrifugation. The CDR1 and CDR2 encoded by the germline V gene are SGHVS and FQNEAQ. From the cysteine up to the phenylalanine, the CDR3 has a length of 15 residues. Only the protein sequence is given. As for this clonotype: Its recognized antigen is unknown.

The source material was blood T cells: a sorted CD56 or NKG2C T cell subset, CD4+ or CD8+ T cells, or bulk PBMC T cells (not recorded which). This clonotype was sampled from a man younger than 30 in good health. Donor details come from another sample of the same person, matched by shared clones. The chain is assembled from TRBV7-8 and TRBJ2-1. The CDR3 is CASSYRGGNYNEQFF.